The entry below describes one T cell receptor beta chain. These data are taken from a study of T cell responses to AZD1222 COVID-19 vaccine. Libraries were prepared by immunoSEQ multiplex PCR; TCRdb keeps only in-frame clonotypes and omits some of them. The sample holds 150,000 to 200,000 clones, approximately 93% seen once. This CDR3 has 18 residues. Germline CDR1 SGHTA, CDR2 FQGNSA. V shed 1 base and J shed 2 bases, with 19 bases lying between them. This chain links TRBV7-2 with TRBJ2-3; weak D call: TRBD2 (5 bases). Sequenced here: peripheral blood, sampled on day 0 of AZD1222 vaccination. This sequence was found in an adult in good health. CDR3 amino acids: CASSLDPALEAPTDTQYF. The CDR3 coding sequence is TGTGCCAGCAGCTTAGACCCTGCCCTGGAGGCCCCCACAGATACGCAGTATTTT.